The T cell receptor (beta chain) under discussion was sequenced for a study of response to subunit inactivated influenza vaccine. Findings and caveats of the study: Authors suggested each seasonal flu vaccination may recruit only limited numbers of new T cells.

On this clonotype: Its antigen is not known.

After removal of 4 bases from V and 3 bases from J, the junction contained 5 bases not matched to a gene. The CDR3 covers 14 residues. CDR1 is SQVTM, CDR2 ANQGSEA, per germline. MiXCR, run by TCRdb on the RT-PCR reads, gives a single entry per CDR3 protein. The sample includes hundreds of thousands of distinct CDR3 sequences, about 10% of them seen just once. This TCR derives from a man between 45 and 60 years old who received an inactivated influenza vaccine. The chain joins TRBV29-1 to TRBJ2-1; TRBD2 matches 8 bases. The sequencing used PBMCs from blood, collected 35 to 45 days after vaccination. CDR3 in DNA: TGCAGCGTTGTTGGGGCGGGAGGCTACAATGAGCAGTTCTTC. Translating gives CSVVGAGGYNEQFF.